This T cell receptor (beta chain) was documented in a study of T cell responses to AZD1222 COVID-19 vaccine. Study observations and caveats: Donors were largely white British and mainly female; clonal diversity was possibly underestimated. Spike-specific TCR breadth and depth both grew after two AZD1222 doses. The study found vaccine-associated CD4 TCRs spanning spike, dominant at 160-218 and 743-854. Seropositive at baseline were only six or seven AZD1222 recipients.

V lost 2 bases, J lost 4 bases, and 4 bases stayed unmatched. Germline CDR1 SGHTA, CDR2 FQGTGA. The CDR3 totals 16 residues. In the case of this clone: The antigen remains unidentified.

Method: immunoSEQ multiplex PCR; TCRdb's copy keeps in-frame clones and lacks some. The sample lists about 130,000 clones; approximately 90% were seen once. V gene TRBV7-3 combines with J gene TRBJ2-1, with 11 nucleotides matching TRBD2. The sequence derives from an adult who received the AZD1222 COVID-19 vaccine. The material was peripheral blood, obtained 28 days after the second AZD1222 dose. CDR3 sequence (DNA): TGTGCCAGCAGCTTAGGGACTAGCGGAATTTACAATGAGCAGTTCTTC. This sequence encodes CASSLGTSGIYNEQFF.